The 18 T cell receptor beta chains listed next were all sequenced from one sample in a study of T-cell memory formation after mild COVID-19. TCRdb re-derived calls from the 5' RACE reads in MiXCR, one entry per CDR3 protein. The table shows hundreds of thousands of distinct CDR3 sequences, with 20% to 25% occurring only once. The sample taken for sequencing was PBMCs or a T cell subset sorted from them (not recorded which). The receptor source for this set is an adult woman who had mild COVID-19 (a few samples of this study predate the infection). Cell type and time point are not known.

This chain joins TRBV4-2 and TRBJ2-4; TRBD2 agrees at 9 bases. CDR3 length: 17 amino acids. J gave up 11 bases and V 1 base, and 15 bases lay outside the gene matches. CDR1 is LGHNA and CDR2 is YNFKEQ in the germline V gene. DNA of the CDR3: TGTGCCAGCAGCCAAGTGTTAGCGGGAGTATCCGATCGGGTTCAGTACTTC. Its protein product is CASSQVLAGVSDRVQYF.

The chain links TRBV4-1 to TRBJ2-2; 7 bases map to TRBD1. CDR3 length equals 14 residues. V shed 2 bases, J shed 8 bases, and the junction held 5 bases outside the gene matches. Germline CDR1 MGHRA, CDR2 YSYEKL. Here the CDR3 DNA reads TGCGCCAGCAGCCAACCGACAGGGAAAGGGGAGCTGTTTTTT. This codes for CASSQPTGKGELFF.

The rearrangement joins TRBV6-6 to TRBJ1-1; D not certain. The germline V gene has CDR1 MNHNY and CDR2 SVGAGI (reference sequence). Trimming removed 10 bases from V and 4 bases from J, with 13 bases in between. CDR3 length: 12 residues. In DNA form, the CDR3 reads TGTGCCACCATTGCGGGAGGCACTGAAGCTTTCTTT. Protein sequence: CATIAGGTEAFF.

This clonotype was counted a few times. The chain combines TRBV7-6 with TRBJ2-1, with D possibly TRBD1 on 5 matching bases. V was cut by 1 base and J by 4 bases, with 14 bases left in between. The CDR3 is made up of 16 amino acids. Germline V CDR1 and CDR2: SGHVS, FNYEAQ. The CDR3 loop reads CASSLGQGQSYNEQFF. The CDR3 nucleotides read TGTGCCAGCAGCTTAGGGCAGGGCCAGAGTTACAATGAGCAGTTCTTC. Variable domain in full (rest from reference TRBV7-6 and TRBJ2-1): GAGVSQSPRYKVTKRGQDVALRCDPISGHVSLYWYRQALGQGPEFLTYFNYEAQQDKSGLPNDRFSAERPEGSISTLTIQRTEQRDSAMYRCASSLGQGQSYNEQFFGPGTRLTVL.

The gene calls are TRBV12-3 or TRBV12-4 and TRBJ2-6; TRBD1 matches 10 bases. There are 19 residues in the CDR3. V lost 5 bases to trimming and J lost 0 bases; unmatched junction nucleotides: 10. The CDR3 spells CASSGDRGRLRSGANVLTF. CDR3 coding DNA: TGTGCCAGCAGTGGGGACAGGGGTCGACTTCGCTCTGGGGCCAACGTCCTGACTTTC.

This clonotype was picked up many times. The chain joins TRBV11-3 to TRBJ2-5; D uncertain. Deletions cut 1 base from V and 1 base from J, with 10 bases between. Germline lookup yields CDR1 SGHNT and CDR2 YENEEA. This CDR3 has 15 residues. The CDR3 reads CASSLGAQPQETQYF. For the CDR3, the DNA is TGTGCCAGCAGCTTAGGGGCGCAGCCCCAAGAGACCCAGTACTTC.

The chain has TRBV10-3 and TRBJ2-2; 8 nucleotides match TRBD1. After removal of 2 bases from V and 5 bases from J, the junction contained 19 bases not matched to a gene. CDR3 size: 20 residues. CDR1 is ENHRY, CDR2 SYGVKD, per germline. The CDR3 DNA sequence: TGTGCCATCAGTGAGCCGGTCCGGGACAGGCGAGAAATGTATACCGGGGAGCTGTTTTTT. Its protein is CAISEPVRDRREMYTGELFF.

The chain's CDR3 is CASSYGGWDRANEQFF. The CDR3 bases are TGTGCCAGCAGTTACGGTGGGTGGGACAGGGCCAATGAGCAGTTCTTC. The rearrangement links TRBV6-5 to TRBJ2-1, with 9 bases matching TRBD1. V shed 2 bases and J 6 bases; nucleotides not matched to a gene: 8. The CDR3 covers 16 residues. Looked up from germline, CDR1 is MNHEY and CDR2 is SVGAGI.

This sequence joins TRBV5-1 and TRBJ1-1; 8 nucleotides align to TRBD1. Trimming took 1 base from V and 5 from J; bases not matched to a gene: 7. Germline V gene data show CDR1 as SGHRS and CDR2 as YFSETQ. CDR3 length: 15 amino acids. The CDR3 spells CASSLSPTGGTEAFF. The CDR3 nucleotides read TGCGCCAGCAGCTTGTCCCCCACAGGGGGAACTGAAGCTTTCTTT.

The chain employs TRBV10-3 and TRBJ2-1; 9 bases match TRBD2. The CDR3 extends over 15 amino acids. V was clipped by 7 bases and J by 6 bases; unmatched bases: 10. The germline V gene has CDR1 ENHRY and CDR2 SYGVKD. CDR3 sequence (DNA): TGTGCCATCAACGAAATAGCGGGGGCCATCAATGAGCAGTTCTTC. Residues: CAINEIAGAINEQFF.

This clonotype appeared many times. J is TRBJ2-2 and V is TRBV5-1, with D uncertain. Looked up from germline, CDR1 is SGHRS and CDR2 is YFSETQ. The CDR3 loop spans 14 amino acids. V lost 1 base and J 3 bases, leaving 7 bases between the germline ends. The CDR3 region has the DNA TGCGCCAGCAGCTTGAACCCCGACACCGGGGAGCTGTTTTTT. Translation gives CASSLNPDTGELFF.

This clonotype was seen just once. This sequence joins TRBV10-3 and TRBJ1-1; no firm D call. V was cut by 6 bases and J by 1 base, with 6 bases left in between. This CDR3 has 12 amino acids. The germline V gene has CDR1 ENHRY and CDR2 SYGVKD. DNA for the CDR3: TGTGCCATCAGGGACTGGAACACTGAAGCTTTCTTT. It specifies CAIRDWNTEAFF.

This clonotype was picked up a small number of times. The chain joins TRBV3-1 to TRBJ1-1; weak D call: TRBD1 (6 bases). Germline V CDR1 and CDR2: LGHDT, YNNKEL (reference sequence). V gave up 2 bases and J gave up 1 base, with 14 bases separating them. There are 16 residues in the CDR3. The CDR3 loop reads CASSQPAGERNTEAFF. In DNA, the CDR3 is TGTGCCAGCAGCCAACCAGCAGGGGAGCGGAACACTGAAGCTTTCTTT.

The chain links TRBV29-1 to TRBJ1-1; tentative D call: TRBD1 (5 bases). Looked up from germline, CDR1 is SQVTM and CDR2 is ANQGSEA. There are 13 residues in the CDR3. The V end was cut by 4 bases, the J end by 2 bases, with 11 bases between. Here the CDR3 reads CSVVHGQNTEAFF. The CDR3 DNA sequence: TGCAGCGTTGTGCACGGACAAAACACTGAAGCTTTCTTT.

The rearrangement uses TRBV7-6 and TRBJ2-3; D is perhaps TRBD1 or TRBD2 (6 bases each). From germline, CDR1 is SGHVS and CDR2 FNYEAQ. This CDR3 comprises 15 residues. With 1 base removed from V and 4 bases from J, the gap between germline ends came to 12 bases. CDR3 DNA sequence: TGTGCCAGCAGCTTAGACAGGGACTTTCCAGATACGCAGTATTTT. Its protein is CASSLDRDFPDTQYF.

This clonotype was observed at least ten times. The chain employs TRBV10-3 and TRBJ2-7, with TRBD2 identical over 11 bases. CDR1 and CDR2 from the germline V gene are ENHRY and SYGVKD. Trimming took 4 bases from V and 3 from J; bases not matched to a gene: 5. The CDR3 extends over 15 amino acids. The CDR3 loop is CAISGTSGSNYEQYF. CDR3 nucleotides: TGTGCCATCAGTGGTACTAGCGGGAGCAACTACGAGCAGTACTTC.

The chain carries TRBV7-9 and TRBJ2-1; D remains ambiguous. Germline assignment: CDR1 SEHNR and CDR2 FQNEAQ (reference sequence). The CDR3 loop spans 12 amino acids. V lost 4 bases and J 8 bases, leaving 9 bases between the germline ends. CDR3 DNA: TGTGCCAGCAGCTCCGGATGGTATGAGCAGTTCTTC. Amino acids: CASSSGWYEQFF.

The table lists this clonotype with many counts. This chain joins TRBV9 and TRBJ2-3; D gene unclear. Trimming took off 1 base at V and 1 base at J, with 10 bases between the two ends. The CDR3 is 15 amino acids. Per the germline V gene, CDR1 is SGDLS and CDR2 is YYNGEE. In DNA form, the CDR3 reads TGTGCCAGCAGCGTATCCCTAGGTGGCACAGATACGCAGTATTTT. The encoded protein is CASSVSLGGTDTQYF.